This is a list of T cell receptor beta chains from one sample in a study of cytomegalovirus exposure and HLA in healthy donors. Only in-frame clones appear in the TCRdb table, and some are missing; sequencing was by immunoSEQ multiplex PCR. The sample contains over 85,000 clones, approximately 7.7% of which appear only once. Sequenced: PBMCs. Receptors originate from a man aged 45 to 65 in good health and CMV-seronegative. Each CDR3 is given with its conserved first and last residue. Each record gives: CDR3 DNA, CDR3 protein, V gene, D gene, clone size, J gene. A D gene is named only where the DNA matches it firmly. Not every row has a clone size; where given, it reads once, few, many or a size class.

cdr3_nt: TGCGCCAGCAGGGGGCTTGAAGATACGCAGTATTTT
cdr3_aa: CASRGLEDTQYF
v_call: TRBV5-1
d_call: NA
clone_size: NA
j_call: TRBJ2-3

cdr3_nt: TGCAGCGTTGAAGGAGTTAACTATGGCTACACCTTC
cdr3_aa: CSVEGVNYGYTF
v_call: TRBV29-1
d_call: NA
clone_size: NA
j_call: TRBJ1-2

cdr3_nt: TGTGCCAGTAGCCTAAACTACTACGAGCAGTACTTC
cdr3_aa: CASSLNYYEQYF
v_call: TRBV19
d_call: NA
clone_size: NA
j_call: TRBJ2-7

cdr3_nt: TGCGCCAGCAGCCAAGTAATGGGGCGGACTGAAGCTTTCTTT
cdr3_aa: CASSQVMGRTEAFF
v_call: TRBV4-3
d_call: NA
clone_size: NA
j_call: TRBJ1-1

cdr3_nt: TGTGCCAGCAGCTTGGTTACGCGGGGTTACGAGCAGTACTTC
cdr3_aa: CASSLVTRGYEQYF
v_call: TRBV5-6
d_call: NA
clone_size: NA
j_call: TRBJ2-7

cdr3_nt: TGTGCCAGCAGCTCAGGGACAGGCCTAAACTATGGCTACACCTTC
cdr3_aa: CASSSGTGLNYGYTF
v_call: TRBV9
d_call: TRBD1
clone_size: NA
j_call: TRBJ1-2

cdr3_nt: TGTGCCAGCAGTTCCCCCGGGACAGCGGGCACCGGGGAGCTGTTTTTT
cdr3_aa: CASSSPGTAGTGELFF
v_call: TRBV28
d_call: NA
clone_size: few
j_call: TRBJ2-2

cdr3_nt: TGTGCCAGCAGTTCGCAGGGGGGCTACACCTTC
cdr3_aa: CASSSQGGYTF
v_call: TRBV28
d_call: NA
clone_size: NA
j_call: TRBJ1-2

cdr3_nt: TGTGCCTGGATGAGCGGACAGCGTAATTCACCCCTCCACTTT
cdr3_aa: CAWMSGQRNSPLHF
v_call: TRBV30
d_call: NA
clone_size: few
j_call: TRBJ1-6

cdr3_nt: TGTGCCAGCAGCTTAGCACTAGTTGAGACCCAGTACTTC
cdr3_aa: CASSLALVETQYF
v_call: TRBV7-2
d_call: NA
clone_size: few
j_call: TRBJ2-5

cdr3_nt: TGTGCCAGCAGTTTATCGGCTGGCTACGAGCAGTACTTC
cdr3_aa: CASSLSAGYEQYF
v_call: TRBV27
d_call: NA
clone_size: NA
j_call: TRBJ2-7

cdr3_nt: TGCAGTGCTAGATCGGGAGAGACCCAGTACTTC
cdr3_aa: CSARSGETQYF
v_call: TRBV20-1
d_call: NA
clone_size: few
j_call: TRBJ2-5

cdr3_nt: TGCGCCAGCAGTCAATCCTGGGGGACTAAGACAGATACGCAGTATTTT
cdr3_aa: CASSQSWGTKTDTQYF
v_call: TRBV23-1
d_call: TRBD2
clone_size: NA
j_call: TRBJ2-3

cdr3_nt: TGTGCCAGCAGTGAAGTCGGGACTAGCTACTCCTACGAGCAGTACTTC
cdr3_aa: CASSEVGTSYSYEQYF
v_call: TRBV2
d_call: TRBD2
clone_size: NA
j_call: TRBJ2-7

cdr3_nt: TGTGCCAGCAGTGCTACTAGCGGGGGGAGCACAGATACGCAGTATTTT
cdr3_aa: CASSATSGGSTDTQYF
v_call: TRBV6-1
d_call: TRBD2
clone_size: few
j_call: TRBJ2-3

cdr3_nt: TGCGCCAGCAGCACGAACACCGGGGAGCTGTTTTTT
cdr3_aa: CASSTNTGELFF
v_call: TRBV10-1
d_call: NA
clone_size: NA
j_call: TRBJ2-2

cdr3_nt: TGCGCCAGCAGCCAGCGACAGGGGATTGTGTATAATTCACCCCTCCACTTT
cdr3_aa: CASSQRQGIVYNSPLHF
v_call: TRBV4-1
d_call: TRBD1
clone_size: few
j_call: TRBJ1-6

cdr3_nt: TGTGCCAGCAGTCCCCAGGGACAGGTCTCCTACGAGCAGTACTTC
cdr3_aa: CASSPQGQVSYEQYF
v_call: TRBV27
d_call: TRBD1
clone_size: few
j_call: TRBJ2-7

cdr3_nt: TGCGCCAGCAGTTTCCCCGGGACTAGCGTCTACGAGCAGTACTTC
cdr3_aa: CASSFPGTSVYEQYF
v_call: TRBV10-2
d_call: TRBD2
clone_size: medium-sized
j_call: TRBJ2-7

cdr3_nt: TGTGCCAGCAGCTGGACAGGTGAGCAGTTCTTC
cdr3_aa: CASSWTGEQFF
v_call: TRBV7-8
d_call: TRBD1
clone_size: NA
j_call: TRBJ2-1

cdr3_nt: TGCAGCGTTAAATCATCGGCAGGATCGAACACTGAAGCTTTCTTT
cdr3_aa: CSVKSSAGSNTEAFF
v_call: TRBV29-1
d_call: NA
clone_size: NA
j_call: TRBJ1-1

cdr3_nt: TGCGCCAGCAGGTATACAGGGGGCGCAGGGTCAGATACGCAGTATTTT
cdr3_aa: CASRYTGGAGSDTQYF
v_call: TRBV5-1
d_call: TRBD1
clone_size: few
j_call: TRBJ2-3

cdr3_nt: TGCGCCAGCAGCCCTGCTGCGGGGCGGTGGGAGACCCAGTACTTC
cdr3_aa: CASSPAAGRWETQYF
v_call: TRBV5-1
d_call: NA
clone_size: NA
j_call: TRBJ2-5

cdr3_nt: TGTGCCAGCAGTTGGACAGGGGATTTGATCGCTGAAGCTTTCTTT
cdr3_aa: CASSWTGDLIAEAFF
v_call: TRBV6-5
d_call: TRBD1
clone_size: few
j_call: TRBJ1-1

cdr3_nt: TGTGCCAGCAGTGAATTAGGGACACAGGGCTACACCTTC
cdr3_aa: CASSELGTQGYTF
v_call: TRBV6-1
d_call: NA
clone_size: few
j_call: TRBJ1-2

cdr3_nt: TGCGCCAGCAGCTACACAGTGACAGATACGCAGTATTTT
cdr3_aa: CASSYTVTDTQYF
v_call: TRBV4-3
d_call: NA
clone_size: few
j_call: TRBJ2-3

cdr3_nt: TGTGCCAGCAGTTACGGGGCAGCCCTGAACACTGAAGCTTTCTTT
cdr3_aa: CASSYGAALNTEAFF
v_call: TRBV6-5
d_call: NA
clone_size: NA
j_call: TRBJ1-1

cdr3_nt: TGTGCCAGCAGCTCCACGGGACAGCCGAACACTGAAGCTTTCTTT
cdr3_aa: CASSSTGQPNTEAFF
v_call: TRBV7-9
d_call: TRBD1
clone_size: few
j_call: TRBJ1-1

cdr3_nt: TGTGCCAGCAGTTTATCCCTCACTTCGGGAACCGACTACGAGCAGTACTTC
cdr3_aa: CASSLSLTSGTDYEQYF
v_call: TRBV28
d_call: NA
clone_size: NA
j_call: TRBJ2-7

cdr3_nt: TGTGCCAGCAGCCAATATGTTTCGGCCGGGACAGTGAACACTGAAGCTTTCTTT
cdr3_aa: CASSQYVSAGTVNTEAFF
v_call: TRBV16
d_call: TRBD1
clone_size: few
j_call: TRBJ1-1

cdr3_nt: TGCGCCAGCAGCTCTCCGGGACAGGGGGGCAATGAGCAGTTCTTC
cdr3_aa: CASSSPGQGGNEQFF
v_call: TRBV5-1
d_call: TRBD1
clone_size: few
j_call: TRBJ2-1

cdr3_nt: TGTGCCAGTCGACAGTCGAACACCGGGGAGCTGTTTTTT
cdr3_aa: CASRQSNTGELFF
v_call: TRBV19
d_call: NA
clone_size: few
j_call: TRBJ2-2

cdr3_nt: TGTGCCAGCAGCCCCCCGGTTGGGGGGAACCCCTACAATGAGCAGTTCTTC
cdr3_aa: CASSPPVGGNPYNEQFF
v_call: TRBV9
d_call: NA
clone_size: few
j_call: TRBJ2-1

cdr3_nt: TGCGCCAGCAGCCACCCTGGGACAGGATACGAGCAGTACTTC
cdr3_aa: CASSHPGTGYEQYF
v_call: TRBV4-1
d_call: TRBD1
clone_size: few
j_call: TRBJ2-7

cdr3_nt: TGTGCCAGCAGCTTAGGAACCGGGACTAGTCAAGAGACCCAGTACTTC
cdr3_aa: CASSLGTGTSQETQYF
v_call: TRBV11-2
d_call: TRBD2
clone_size: NA
j_call: TRBJ2-5

cdr3_nt: TGTGCCAGCAGTTTGGGAGACAGGGTTTACGGAGAGACCCAGTACTTC
cdr3_aa: CASSLGDRVYGETQYF
v_call: TRBV28
d_call: TRBD1
clone_size: few
j_call: TRBJ2-5

cdr3_nt: TGTGCCAGCAGCTTAGGGGCGGGGGCGAACACTGAAGCTTTCTTT
cdr3_aa: CASSLGAGANTEAFF
v_call: TRBV7-9
d_call: NA
clone_size: few
j_call: TRBJ1-1

cdr3_nt: TGCGCCAGCAGCCCCGAGGGGGTCTACGAGCAGTACTTC
cdr3_aa: CASSPEGVYEQYF
v_call: TRBV5-1
d_call: NA
clone_size: NA
j_call: TRBJ2-7

cdr3_nt: TGTGCCAGCAGACACCGACTAGAGGGGGAGCAGTTCTTC
cdr3_aa: CASRHRLEGEQFF
v_call: TRBV5-8
d_call: NA
clone_size: few
j_call: TRBJ2-1

cdr3_nt: TGCGCCAGCAGCCAAGAGGATCCTTCCAGGGTAGGCGGCTACACCTTC
cdr3_aa: CASSQEDPSRVGGYTF
v_call: TRBV4-3
d_call: NA
clone_size: few
j_call: TRBJ1-2

cdr3_nt: TGTGCCAGCCGAGAACCTCTTGCGGGAGTGAGCACAGATACGCAGTATTTT
cdr3_aa: CASREPLAGVSTDTQYF
v_call: TRBV2
d_call: TRBD2
clone_size: few
j_call: TRBJ2-3

cdr3_nt: TGCGCCAGCAGCCTCCTGACCCCGGGACAGGGTAACTATGGCTACACCTTC
cdr3_aa: CASSLLTPGQGNYGYTF
v_call: TRBV4-3
d_call: TRBD1
clone_size: NA
j_call: TRBJ1-2

cdr3_nt: TGTGCCAGCAGCCCCCCCGGGGGGGCCCAGTTCTTC
cdr3_aa: CASSPPGGAQFF
v_call: TRBV4-2
d_call: TRBD2
clone_size: few
j_call: TRBJ2-1

cdr3_nt: TGTGCCAGCAGCTATACGAGGACAGGTCGTGGCTACACCTTC
cdr3_aa: CASSYTRTGRGYTF
v_call: TRBV9
d_call: TRBD1
clone_size: NA
j_call: TRBJ1-2

cdr3_nt: TGCGCCAGCAGCTTGGGACTAGCGGGTTTCCAAGAGACCCAGTACTTC
cdr3_aa: CASSLGLAGFQETQYF
v_call: TRBV5-1
d_call: TRBD2
clone_size: few
j_call: TRBJ2-5

cdr3_nt: TGTGCCAGCAGCTTTAAGGGACTAGCGGGTTATGAGCAGTTCTTC
cdr3_aa: CASSFKGLAGYEQFF
v_call: TRBV11-3
d_call: TRBD2
clone_size: NA
j_call: TRBJ2-1

cdr3_nt: TGTGCCAGCAGCGGGACAGGGGGTGGTAATGAAAAACTGTTTTTT
cdr3_aa: CASSGTGGGNEKLFF
v_call: TRBV6-1
d_call: TRBD1
clone_size: few
j_call: TRBJ1-4

cdr3_nt: TGTGCCAGTAGTATTAGGACTAGCGGCTACAATGAGCAGTTCTTC
cdr3_aa: CASSIRTSGYNEQFF
v_call: TRBV19
d_call: TRBD2
clone_size: NA
j_call: TRBJ2-1

cdr3_nt: TGTGCCAGCAGTGAAGGCCTAGCGGGGGGGCCCCCAGATGAGCAGTTCTTC
cdr3_aa: CASSEGLAGGPPDEQFF
v_call: TRBV6-1
d_call: TRBD2
clone_size: NA
j_call: TRBJ2-1

cdr3_nt: TGTGCCAGCAGCTTAGGACTAGCGGGCTACAATGAGCAGTTCTTC
cdr3_aa: CASSLGLAGYNEQFF
v_call: TRBV7-2
d_call: TRBD2
clone_size: NA
j_call: TRBJ2-1

cdr3_nt: TGTGCCAGCAGCCAAGACCCCCTGGGTTCGCGGGAGCAGTTCTTC
cdr3_aa: CASSQDPLGSREQFF
v_call: TRBV4-2
d_call: NA
clone_size: NA
j_call: TRBJ2-1

cdr3_nt: TGCGCCAGCAGCTCCAAACAGGGGAACACTGAAGCTTTCTTT
cdr3_aa: CASSSKQGNTEAFF
v_call: TRBV5-1
d_call: NA
clone_size: NA
j_call: TRBJ1-1

cdr3_nt: TGTGCTAGCAGCCGCGACAGGGTAGTTTCACAAGAGACCCAGTACTTC
cdr3_aa: CASSRDRVVSQETQYF
v_call: TRBV7-7
d_call: TRBD1
clone_size: few
j_call: TRBJ2-5

cdr3_nt: TGTGCCAGCAGCTTAGCGGGACAGGCGAACACTGAAGCTTTCTTT
cdr3_aa: CASSLAGQANTEAFF
v_call: TRBV11-1
d_call: TRBD1
clone_size: few
j_call: TRBJ1-1

cdr3_nt: TGTGCCAGCAGTCCGGGACAGGGTCGGGATGAGCAGTTCTTC
cdr3_aa: CASSPGQGRDEQFF
v_call: TRBV5-4
d_call: TRBD1
clone_size: NA
j_call: TRBJ2-1